The rows below give T cell receptor beta chains drawn from one sample of a study of blood T cell repertoires in COVID-19. Profiled with immunoSEQ multiplex PCR; TCRdb holds only in-frame clones, not every one. The sample carries 150,000 to 200,000 clones, 80% recorded once. Sequenced material: PBMCs or T cells enriched from blood (not recorded which). These receptors were collected from a man in his fifties or sixties who had been exposed to COVID-19. The CDR3 runs from the conserved cysteine through the conserved F or W. Each record gives: CDR3 length, V gene, J gene, D gene, CDR3 protein. A D gene is named only where the DNA matches it firmly.

13	TRBV24-1	TRBJ1-2	NA	CATGTGGNYGYTF
12	TRBV30	TRBJ1-2	NA	CAAGERDYGYTF
16	TRBV9	TRBJ2-3	NA	CASSVGGGGLTDTQYF
15	TRBV28	TRBJ1-2	NA	CASSLEVRGAQGYTF
15	TRBV11-1	TRBJ2-3	NA	CASSYPGGRTDTQYF
14	TRBV9	TRBJ2-2	TRBD1	CASSTGANTGELFF
17	TRBV9	TRBJ2-3	TRBD2	CASSVGTSGRWGDTQYF
14	TRBV19	TRBJ1-5	NA	CASNGPGYNQPQHF
15	TRBV19	TRBJ1-2	TRBD1	CASSTLSTGGYGYTF
17	TRBV8-2	TRBJ1-2	NA	CGRIDESSASQTYGYTF
13	TRBV12-3/TRBV12-4	TRBJ1-5	NA	CASSLRPGQPQHF
15	TRBV28	TRBJ1-2	TRBD1	CASSFRDRHNYGYTF
14	TRBV27	TRBJ2-7	NA	CASSRYRSSYEQYF
15	TRBV6-5	TRBJ1-6	NA	CASSSATGRNSPLHF
14	TRBV11-3	TRBJ1-1	NA	CASSNTGGTSEAFF
19	TRBV3-1/TRBV3-2	TRBJ1-5	NA	CASSPRGHPRALGNQPQHF
15	TRBV28	TRBJ2-7	TRBD2	CASSRTSGSLYEQYF
13	TRBV9	TRBJ2-7	NA	CASSPASSYEQYF
14	TRBV30	TRBJ1-6	TRBD1	CAWSGGQGNSPLHF
15	TRBV2	TRBJ2-2	TRBD1	CASRAGTGDTGELFF
16	TRBV19	TRBJ1-1	NA	CASRGRAETINTEAFF
14	TRBV30	TRBJ2-1	NA	CAWSNLAIHHEQFF
16	TRBV7-9	TRBJ2-1	TRBD2	CASSSEPGLAGEEQFF
14	TRBV7-9	TRBJ2-7	TRBD1	CASSLSGEGAEQYF
13	TRBV29-1	TRBJ1-4	TRBD1	CSVAGQYNEKLFF
17	TRBV27	TRBJ2-7	NA	CASSLSMASVMGGEQYF
16	TRBV10-3	TRBJ2-1	TRBD2	CAIRPDGLDSYNEQFF
15	TRBV6-1	TRBJ1-2	TRBD1	CASSEVRDRGRGYTF
14	TRBV9	TRBJ1-2	TRBD1	CASSEGTGELPYTF
14	TRBV29-1	TRBJ2-3	TRBD2	CSVRLAGITDTQYF
13	TRBV12-3/TRBV12-4	TRBJ1-6	NA	CATCVLGGSPLHF
13	TRBV11-2	TRBJ2-2	NA	CASSSTNTGELFF
17	TRBV30	TRBJ2-7	NA	CAWSVAWRREIGAEQYF
15	TRBV5-1	TRBJ1-1	TRBD1	CASRHGGTGDTEAFF
13	TRBV29-1	TRBJ1-2	NA	CSVEGGGNYGYTF
14	TRBV5-6	TRBJ1-1	NA	CASSFGVEDTEAFF
12	TRBV7-8	TRBJ1-4	NA	CASSSYKGILFF
13	TRBV6-1	TRBJ1-5	TRBD1	CASSEDRYQPQHF
13	TRBV7-8	TRBJ2-7	NA	CASSPPVPYEQYF
14	TRBV30	TRBJ2-3	TRBD2	CAWIRSGRTGTQYF
16	TRBV6-4	TRBJ1-3	NA	CASSDSTYSSGNTIYF
17	TRBV27	TRBJ1-6	TRBD1	CASTLLNLDRGNSPLHF
13	TRBV9	TRBJ2-1	NA	CASSVGTNNEQFF
14	TRBV18	TRBJ1-4	NA	CASHAGTTNEKLFF
15	TRBV5-1	TRBJ2-2	TRBD2	CASTLLAGVTGELFF
13	TRBV15	TRBJ1-2	NA	CATSRDREGGYTF
16	TRBV5-6	TRBJ1-5	NA	CASSFRSASGNQPQHF
16	TRBV7-7	TRBJ1-3	NA	CASSLASAGSGNTIYF
13	TRBV30	TRBJ1-1	TRBD1	CAWRQGANTEAFF
18	TRBV5-1	TRBJ2-6	TRBD1	CASSLVTGSRSGANVLTF
13	TRBV6-6	TRBJ1-2	TRBD1	CASSVTGDYGYTF
13	TRBV11-2	TRBJ1-2	NA	CASSLEVVNGYTF